The rows below give T cell receptor beta chains drawn from one sample of a study of cytomegalovirus exposure and HLA in healthy donors. Sequencing used immunoSEQ multiplex PCR; TCRdb keeps in-frame clones, though not all of them. The sample has around 150,000 clones, around 68% seen once. Sequencing used PBMCs. These receptors originate from a man aged 45-60 years in good health and CMV-seronegative. Both conserved end residues are part of each CDR3. The D gene is left open where the match is weak. For some rows the clone size is stated as once, few or many, or as a class when expanded; others skip it.

v_call cdr3_length clone_size d_call cdr3_aa
TRBV7-2 14 few TRBD1 CASSRQGVNTEAFF
TRBV2 14 NA NA CASRDQGTNYGYTF
TRBV18 13 NA TRBD1 CASSPDREREAFF
TRBV28 14 once TRBD1 CASSPPGQGYGYTF
TRBV6-5 13 NA TRBD1 CASSYHTGGGYTF
TRBV5-1 14 few TRBD1 CASSLGGQGDGYTF
TRBV7-2 17 NA TRBD1 CASSFAIRGQGALEQYF
TRBV6-5 15 NA NA CASSYGGGRLTEAFF
TRBV7-2 15 NA NA CASSLGGGQNTEAFF
TRBV19 15 NA TRBD1 CASKGTGSALSPLHF
TRBV6-5 13 NA NA CASSSDRYYGYTF
TRBV7-3 13 few TRBD1 CASSSRQGNEQYF
TRBV4-1 13 few NA CASSPTYSDTQYF
TRBV18 13 NA NA CASSPNRDTEAFF
TRBV28 13 NA TRBD1 CASTTTGAGGYTF
TRBV28 15 few TRBD2 CASSSLGRASYEQYF
TRBV11-2 18 NA NA CASSLGPGVGATNEKLFF
TRBV19 14 NA NA CASSIGGGTDTQYF
TRBV28 16 NA NA CASSSLKGRGNEKLFF
TRBV19 15 NA NA CASSPIADLTDTQYF
TRBV11-3 15 NA TRBD2 CASSPRVGAGGTQYF
TRBV5-1 15 NA TRBD2 CASSFLAGAYNEQFF
TRBV10-3 20 NA TRBD1 CAISESAGQASPYSNQPQHF
TRBV19 14 NA NA CASSSRVGNQPQHF
TRBV28 13 NA NA CASSSTPTGELFF
TRBV29-1 13 NA TRBD1 CSVTWDRRGEQYF
TRBV19 15 few NA CASSPTVGGAYEQYF
TRBV4-1 14 NA NA CASSQGAANYGYTF
TRBV7-9 13 NA TRBD1 CASSPGQAYGYTF
TRBV11-2 16 NA NA CASSSIRRDTPYEQYF
TRBV7-2 13 NA TRBD1 CATGDRVTYEQYF
TRBV5-1 12 once NA CASSLAGSQAFF
TRBV19 18 few NA CASKLSPTNLQGSQPQHF
TRBV6-1 15 NA TRBD1 CASISRTGGGYEQYF
TRBV5-8 17 NA TRBD1 CASSSPGQGASSYEQYF
TRBV9 14 few NA CASSVGVGHNEQFF
TRBV6-4 15 NA TRBD2 CASSMRGDPQETQYF
TRBV4-1 16 NA NA CASSQVSGSGNQPQHF
TRBV5-1 15 NA NA CASSLEGEAYNEQFF
TRBV10-2 15 NA TRBD1 CASSEAGGGNQPQHF
TRBV6-1 15 NA TRBD1 CASSDTGTGNYGYTF
TRBV28 14 NA TRBD2 CASTPGGSYNEQFF
TRBV6-1 13 NA NA CASSENLNYGYTF
TRBV10-3 16 NA NA CAIGFGGGRSNYGYTF
TRBV5-1 14 NA TRBD2 CASGQRGGTGELFF
TRBV5-1 13 NA NA CASSLGGPETQYF
TRBV5-1 13 once NA CPAPTEFYHEQYF
TRBV28 10 NA NA CAAGREKLFF
TRBV4-3 14 NA NA CASSQDLRGAEAFF
TRBV5-1 13 few NA CASSLAVNTEAFF
TRBV28 13 NA NA CASSQQANYGYTF